The 11 T cell receptor beta chains below all came from one sample that was sequenced in a study of cytomegalovirus exposure and HLA in healthy donors. Here immunoSEQ multiplex PCR was the method, and the copy in TCRdb shows in-frame clones only, minus some. The profile shows around 73,000 clones, around nine tenths of them singletons. Sequences were obtained from PBMCs. Source of these receptors: a woman between 18 and 30 years old in good health and CMV-seropositive.

The CDR3 DNA reads as TGTGCCAGCAGCCCGTCGGAGGAGGCCTACGAGCAGTACTTC. Its translation is CASSPSEEAYEQYF. The chain has TRBV4-2 and TRBJ2-7, with D possibly matching TRBD2 (5 bases). The V and J ends lost 4 bases and 2 bases respectively, with 12 bases between them. The CDR3 runs 14 residues. CDR1 and CDR2 (germline): LGHNA, YNFKEQ.

The count of this clone is one. The chain joins TRBV11-2 to TRBJ1-1; 9 bases are a match to TRBD1. Germline CDR1 SGHAT, CDR2 FQNNGV. The CDR3 is made up of 14 amino acids. Losses at the gene ends were 5 bases for V and 4 bases for J; bases not matched to a gene: 5. The CDR3 here is CASSPQGAITEAFF. The CDR3 DNA reads as TGTGCCAGCAGCCCACAGGGGGCGATCACTGAAGCTTTCTTT. Variable domain in full (rest from reference TRBV11-2 and TRBJ1-1): EAGVAQSPRYKIIEKRQSVAFWCNPISGHATLYWYQQILGQGPKLLIQFQNNGVVDDSQLPKDRFSAERLKGVDSTLKIQPAKLEDSAVYLCASSPQGAITEAFFGQGTRLTVV.

The table lists this clone with a count of one. The chain combines TRBV5-1 with TRBJ2-2; 7 nucleotides align to TRBD2. Per germline, CDR1 SGHRS and CDR2 YFSETQ. The trim removed 0 bases at V and 5 bases at J, leaving 4 bases unmatched. The CDR3 is made up of 15 amino acids. The CDR3 DNA follows: TGCGCCAGCAGCTTGGAGTGGGGGGGAACCGGGGAGCTGTTTTTT. Translation: CASSLEWGGTGELFF.

This rearrangement joins TRBV7-9 to TRBJ2-7, with TRBD2 matching over 15 bases. Per the germline V gene, CDR1 is SEHNR and CDR2 is FQNEAQ (reference sequence). With V trimmed by 5 bases and J by 6 bases, 8 bases remained unmatched. The CDR3 has 16 amino acids. The CDR3 protein is CASSKGLAGGGGEQYF. The CDR3 coding sequence is TGTGCCAGCAGCAAGGGACTAGCGGGAGGTGGGGGCGAGCAGTACTTC.

The rearrangement links TRBV28 to TRBJ1-4; D is unclear. The CDR3 contains 11 residues. CDR1 is MDHEN and CDR2 is SYDVKM in the germline V gene. V was pared by 6 bases and J by 8 bases, with 7 bases between. The DNA of the CDR3 is TGTGCCAGCAGAAAACAGGAAAAACTGTTTTTT. Its translation is CASRKQEKLFF.

The V and J genes are TRBV6-5 and TRBJ1-1, with D perhaps TRBD1 (6 bases). CDR1 MNHEY and CDR2 SVGAGI come from the germline V gene. V lost 5 bases, J lost 4 bases, and 11 bases lay in between. This CDR3 comprises 13 residues. CDR3 nucleotide sequence: TGTGCCAGCAGTAAGGGGGAAATCACTGAAGCTTTCTTT. It is translated as CASSKGEITEAFF.

The chain links TRBV10-3 to TRBJ1-2; TRBD1 agrees at 8 bases. This CDR3 comprises 15 residues. J was trimmed by 1 base and V by 4 bases; bases with no gene match: 5. Per germline, CDR1 ENHRY and CDR2 SYGVKD. In DNA form, the CDR3 reads TGTGCCATCAGTGCCGGGACAGGACATAACTATGGCTACACCTTC. Amino acid sequence: CAISAGTGHNYGYTF.

This chain uses TRBV9 with TRBJ2-1, with 14 bases identical to TRBD2. The CDR3 is made up of 16 amino acids. V was pared by 5 bases and J by 6 bases, with 7 bases of the junction left unmatched. Germline loops: CDR1 SGDLS, CDR2 YYNGEE. The CDR3 sequence: CASSSIGTSGSNEQFF. Written as DNA, the CDR3 is TGTGCCAGCAGTTCAATAGGGACTAGCGGGAGCAATGAGCAGTTCTTC. Using reference TRBV9 and TRBJ2-1 for the parts outside the CDR3, the full variable domain is DSGVTQTPKHLITATGQRVTLRCSPRSGDLSVYWYQQSLDQGLQFLIQYYNGEERAKGNILERFSAQQFPDLHSELNLSSLELGDSALYFCASSSIGTSGSNEQFFGPGTRLTVL.

The gene calls are TRBV19 and TRBJ2-3; the match to TRBD2 covers 9 bases. The germline V gene has CDR1 LNHDA and CDR2 SQIVND (reference sequence). The CDR3 runs 16 residues. The ends lost 8 bases at V and 3 bases at J; junction bases unmatched: 12. The CDR3 reads CASGNSGLAGTDTQYF. DNA for the CDR3: TGTGCCAGTGGGAATTCGGGACTAGCTGGGACAGATACGCAGTATTTT.

The CDR3, as DNA: TGTGCCAGCAGCAAGACAGGGAACCAAGAGACCCAGTACTTC. Its protein product is CASSKTGNQETQYF. The V and J genes are TRBV6-5 and TRBJ2-5, with 7 bases fitting TRBD1. The CDR3 has 14 residues. Germline CDR1 and CDR2: MNHEY and SVGAGI. The V gene end was trimmed by 6 bases and the J gene end by 0 bases; junction bases not matched to a gene: 4.

The chain is built from TRBV2 and TRBJ2-3; 9 bases are shared with TRBD2. The junction had 9 bases not matched to a gene; V was cut back by 1 base and J by 7 bases. Germline V CDR1 and CDR2: SNHLY, FYNNEI. The CDR3 is 16 amino acids. The CDR3 DNA is TGTGCCAGCAGTGAAGGCCGTAGCGGGAGTACCTATACGCAGTATTTT. Amino acid sequence: CASSEGRSGSTYTQYF.